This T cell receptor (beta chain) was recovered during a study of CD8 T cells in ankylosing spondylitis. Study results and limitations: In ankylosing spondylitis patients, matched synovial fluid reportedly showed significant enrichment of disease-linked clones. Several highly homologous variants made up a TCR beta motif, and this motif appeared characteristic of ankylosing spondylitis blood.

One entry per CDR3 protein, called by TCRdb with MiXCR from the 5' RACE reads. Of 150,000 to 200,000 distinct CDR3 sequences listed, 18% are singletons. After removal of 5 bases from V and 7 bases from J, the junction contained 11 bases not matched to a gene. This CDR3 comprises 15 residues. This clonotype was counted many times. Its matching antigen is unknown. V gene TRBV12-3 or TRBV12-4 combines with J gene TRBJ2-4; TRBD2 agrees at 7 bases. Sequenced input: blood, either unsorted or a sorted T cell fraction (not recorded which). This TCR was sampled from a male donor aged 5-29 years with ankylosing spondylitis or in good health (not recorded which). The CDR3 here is CASSGGGIRENIQYF. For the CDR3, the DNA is TGTGCCAGCAGTGGGGGGGGAATCCGGGAGAACATTCAGTACTTC.